One and the same sample provided the 21 T cell receptor beta chains below, sequenced in a study of blood T cell repertoires in COVID-19. Sequencing was performed with immunoSEQ multiplex PCR; in TCRdb, only in-frame clones are kept and a portion is missing. The sample has around 150,000 clones; roughly 71% are singletons. Sequenced sample: peripheral blood. The receptors here all came from a woman over 75 with acute or convalescent COVID-19.

The rearrangement joins TRBV12-5 to TRBJ1-6, with unresolved D. Germline V gene data show CDR1 as LGHNT and CDR2 as FRNRAP. V lost 5 bases and J 7 bases, leaving 18 bases between the germline ends. The length of the CDR3 is 16 residues. The CDR3 protein is CASGTLGQAPNSPLHF. The CDR3 region has the DNA TGTGCTAGTGGTACCCTTGGGCAGGCCCCAAATTCACCCCTCCACTTT.

The chain couples TRBV5-1 to TRBJ2-1; 9 positions agree with TRBD2. CDR1 SGHRS and CDR2 YFSETQ come from the germline V gene. The junction had 10 bases not matched to a gene; V was cut back by 3 bases and J by 9 bases. This CDR3 contains 15 residues. This chain's CDR3 is CASSSSGTSNGEQFF. The CDR3 bases are TGCGCCAGCAGCTCCTCCGGGACTAGCAATGGTGAGCAGTTCTTC.

This chain links TRBV18 with TRBJ1-1; 7 bases map to TRBD1. CDR1 KGHSH and CDR2 LQKENI come from the germline V gene. This CDR3 is built from 13 residues. Trimming took 4 bases from V and 6 from J; bases not matched to a gene: 5. The CDR3 coding sequence is TGTGCCAGCTCACAAGACAGGGTAGCTGAAGCTTTCTTT. This gives the protein CASSQDRVAEAFF.

The rearrangement uses TRBV10-1 and TRBJ2-3; TRBD2 matches 11 bases. V trimming: 6 bases; J trimming: 4 bases; junction bases outside the gene matches: 15. Germline V lookup: CDR1 WNHNN, CDR2 SYGVQD (reference sequence). This CDR3 has 18 amino acids. The CDR3 DNA reads as TGCGCCAGCAGGCCTCCCCTTGTAGCGGGAGGGAACCCAGATACGCAGTATTTT. This encodes CASRPPLVAGGNPDTQYF.

V and J are TRBV7-2 and TRBJ2-1, with D perhaps matching TRBD2 (5 bases). V was clipped by 0 bases and J by 9 bases, with 12 bases between them. The CDR3 contains 14 residues. Germline V gene lookup returns CDR1 SGHTA and CDR2 FQGNSA. As DNA, the CDR3 is TGTGCCAGCAGCTTAGCTCTAGAGGGTAGTGAGCAGTTCTTC. This codes for CASSLALEGSEQFF.

This clone has more than one count but fewer than ten. The rearrangement joins TRBV6-5 to TRBJ1-3, with D unresolved. The CDR3 is 14 residues long. The germline gives CDR1 MNHEY, CDR2 SVGAGI. Trimming shortened V by 7 bases and J by 0 bases, and 10 bases separated the two germline ends. CDR3 DNA sequence: TGTGCCAGCAAGGAGCCAAACTCTGGAAACACCATATATTTT. Its protein product is CASKEPNSGNTIYF.

For the CDR3, the DNA is TGTGCCAGCAACCAGATAGTAGACAGGGGTACTGAAGCTTTCTTT. It codes for CASNQIVDRGTEAFF. This chain links TRBV13 with TRBJ1-1; 8 positions match TRBD1. Unmatched junction bases numbered 12, after V lost 7 bases and J lost 5 bases. From germline, CDR1 is PRHDT and CDR2 FYEKMQ (reference sequence). The CDR3 consists of 15 residues.

This clone was observed a handful of times. The V and J genes are TRBV7-2 and TRBJ1-4, with D possibly being TRBD1 (6 bases). Germline V gene data show CDR1 as SGHTA and CDR2 as FQGNSA. The CDR3 is 15 amino acids. V lost 1 base and J lost 10, with 16 bases in between. CDR3 DNA: TGTGCCAGCAGCTTAGACGGCCACAGGGAGGGAAAACTGTTTTTT. Its protein product is CASSLDGHREGKLFF.

This rearrangement joins TRBV21-1 to TRBJ2-5; the table gives TRBD1 as D, unverified against the DNA. TRBV21-1 is a pseudogene locus. This CDR3 is 14 amino acids long. The CDR3: CASSKGVQGSPRYF. As DNA, the CDR3 is TGTGCCAGCAGCAAAGGGGTCCAGGGGTCCCCCCGGTACTTC.

V usage is TRBV11-2 and J usage is TRBJ1-2; 7 bases map to TRBD1. Germline CDR1 is SGHAT and CDR2 is FQNNGV. CDR3 size: 16 residues. V lost 4 bases, J lost 4 bases, and 12 bases stayed unmatched. CDR3 in amino acids: CASSWYRDSPPYGYTF. Here the CDR3 DNA reads TGTGCCAGCAGCTGGTACCGGGACAGCCCACCCTATGGCTACACCTTC.

V gene TRBV12-3 or TRBV12-4 combines with J gene TRBJ1-2; 10 nucleotides line up with TRBD1. J lost 6 bases, V lost 6 bases, and 4 bases had no gene match. The CDR3 is made up of 13 amino acids. CDR3 sequence: CASRMTGGDGYTF. The CDR3 DNA follows: TGTGCCAGCAGAATGACAGGGGGCGATGGCTACACCTTC.

In DNA form, the CDR3 reads TGTGCCAGCAGCTTCACTCAGGGGGCTGTAGCTTTCTTT. Translating it yields CASSFTQGAVAFF. This sequence joins TRBV7-8 and TRBJ1-1, with 8 bases fitting TRBD1. Germline lookup yields CDR1 SGHVS and CDR2 FQNEAQ. J lost 10 bases, V lost 3 bases, and 7 bases had no gene match. This CDR3 has 13 residues.

The chain is built from TRBV19 and TRBJ2-2; 9 positions match TRBD1. Germline CDR1 and CDR2: LNHDA and SQIVND (reference sequence). The ends lost 5 bases at V and 2 bases at J; junction bases unmatched: 9. CDR3 length: 17 residues. In nucleotides, the CDR3 is TGTGCCAGTAGTCCAAACCCGGGACAGGGCAACACCGGGGAGCTGTTTTTT. Residues: CASSPNPGQGNTGELFF.

This clone appeared once. The chain has TRBV18 and TRBJ1-3; 7 nucleotides align to TRBD1. With 5 bases clipped from V and 1 base from J, the junction kept 2 bases outside the gene matches. This CDR3 spans 14 amino acids. Germline CDR1 and CDR2: KGHSH and LQKENI. In DNA, the CDR3 is TGTGCCAGCTCAAAGGGACAGTCTGGAAACACCATATATTTT. Translated: CASSKGQSGNTIYF.

This clone was picked up one time. The genes are TRBV27 and TRBJ1-1; D gene uncertain. The V end lost 3 bases, the J end lost 1 base, and 9 bases lay between the germline ends. Germline assignment: CDR1 MNHEY and CDR2 SMNVEV (reference sequence). The CDR3 has 14 amino acids. The CDR3 DNA is TGTGCCAGCAGTTTCGGTACCGCGAACACTGAAGCTTTCTTT. Encoded protein: CASSFGTANTEAFF.

V usage is TRBV6-6 and J usage is TRBJ1-1; D gene uncertain. The CDR3 has 14 amino acids. The germline gives CDR1 MNHNY, CDR2 SVGAGI (reference sequence). Trimming left V 2 bases short and J 8 bases short, with 15 bases between. CDR3 sequence: CASSYPASGGEAFF. The CDR3 region has the DNA TGTGCCAGCAGTTACCCCGCCAGCGGTGGAGAAGCTTTCTTT.

This chain joins TRBV6-5 and TRBJ2-7; the D gene is possibly TRBD1 (5 bases). Trimming took 2 bases from V and 6 from J, leaving 11 bases between them. CDR1 MNHEY and CDR2 SVGAGI come from the germline V gene. This CDR3 spans 13 amino acids. The CDR3 DNA is TGTGCCAGCAGTTACGGGCAGGGCTCCGAGCAGTACTTC. Translated, it gives CASSYGQGSEQYF.

The CDR3 here is CASSWGDYNTEAFF. For the CDR3, the DNA is TGTGCCAGCAGCTGGGGGGACTATAACACTGAAGCTTTCTTT. This chain connects TRBV5-6 to TRBJ1-1; D possibly corresponds to TRBD1 (5 bases). The V end lost 3 bases, the J end lost 2 bases, and 11 bases lay between the germline ends. Per the germline V gene, CDR1 is SGHDT and CDR2 is YYEEEE. The CDR3 is 14 residues long.

This clone was picked up a small number of times. The CDR3 nucleotides read TGCAGCGTGAATACAGGGGACGAGCAGTACTTC. Encoded protein: CSVNTGDEQYF. The chain joins TRBV29-1 to TRBJ2-7; the match to TRBD1 covers 7 bases. Losses at the gene ends were 6 bases for V and 5 bases for J; bases not matched to a gene: 4. From germline, CDR1 is SQVTM and CDR2 ANQGSEA. CDR3 size: 11 residues.

The chain carries TRBV15 and TRBJ2-5, with 8 positions matching TRBD1. Germline V gene lookup returns CDR1 LNHNV and CDR2 YYDKDF (reference sequence). The trim removed 1 base at V and 7 bases at J, leaving 11 bases unmatched. This CDR3 has 16 amino acids. The chain's CDR3 is CATSRGGQGQMWTQYF. CDR3 in DNA: TGTGCCACCAGCAGAGGTGGACAGGGACAAATGTGGACCCAGTACTTC.

This clone has just one count. CDR3 protein: CASSKGQGNYEQYF. As DNA, the CDR3 is TGTGCCAGTAGTAAGGGACAGGGGAACTACGAGCAGTACTTC. The chain employs TRBV19 and TRBJ2-7, with 10 bases fitting TRBD1. The V segment lost 4 bases and the J segment 3 bases; nucleotides outside the gene matches: 3. The CDR3 extends over 14 amino acids. CDR1 is LNHDA and CDR2 is SQIVND in the germline V gene (reference sequence).